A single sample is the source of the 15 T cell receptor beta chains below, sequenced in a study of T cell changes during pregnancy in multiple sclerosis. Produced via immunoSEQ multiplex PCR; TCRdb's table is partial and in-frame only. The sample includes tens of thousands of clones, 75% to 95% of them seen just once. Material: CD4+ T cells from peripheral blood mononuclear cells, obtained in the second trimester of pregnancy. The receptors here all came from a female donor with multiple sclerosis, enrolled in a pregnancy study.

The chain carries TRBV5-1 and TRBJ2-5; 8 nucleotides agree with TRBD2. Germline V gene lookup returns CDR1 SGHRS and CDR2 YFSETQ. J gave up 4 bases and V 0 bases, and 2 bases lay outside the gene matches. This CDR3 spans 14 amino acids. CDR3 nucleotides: TGCGCCAGCAGCTTGGGACGGGGGGGAGAGACCCAGTACTTC. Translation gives CASSLGRGGETQYF.

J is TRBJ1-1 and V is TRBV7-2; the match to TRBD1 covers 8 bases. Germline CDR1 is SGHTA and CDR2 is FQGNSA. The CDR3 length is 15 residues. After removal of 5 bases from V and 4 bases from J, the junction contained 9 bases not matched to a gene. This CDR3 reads CASSRAQGAITEAFF. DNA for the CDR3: TGTGCCAGCAGCCGCGCGCAGGGGGCGATCACTGAAGCTTTCTTT.

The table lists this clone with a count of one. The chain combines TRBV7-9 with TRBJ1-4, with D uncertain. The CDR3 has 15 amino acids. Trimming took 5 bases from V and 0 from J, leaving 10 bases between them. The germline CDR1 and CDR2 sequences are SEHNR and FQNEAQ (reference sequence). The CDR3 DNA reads TGTGCCAGCAGCCCTGACACAGCAACTAATGAAAAACTGTTTTTT. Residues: CASSPDTATNEKLFF.

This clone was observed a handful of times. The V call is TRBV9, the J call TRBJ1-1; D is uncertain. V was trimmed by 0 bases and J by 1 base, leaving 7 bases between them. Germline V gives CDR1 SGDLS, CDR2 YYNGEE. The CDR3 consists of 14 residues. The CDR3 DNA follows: TGTGCCAGCAGCGTAGAATCAGGGAACACTGAAGCTTTCTTT. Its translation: CASSVESGNTEAFF. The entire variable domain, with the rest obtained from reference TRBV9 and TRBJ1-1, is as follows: DSGVTQTPKHLITATGQRVTLRCSPRSGDLSVYWYQQSLDQGLQFLIQYYNGEERAKGNILERFSAQQFPDLHSELNLSSLELGDSALYFCASSVESGNTEAFFGQGTRLTVV.

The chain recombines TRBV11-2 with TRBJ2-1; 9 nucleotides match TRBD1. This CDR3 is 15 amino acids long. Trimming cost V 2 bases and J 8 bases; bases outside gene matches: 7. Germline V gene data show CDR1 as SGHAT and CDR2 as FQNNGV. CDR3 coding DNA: TGTGCCAGCAGCTTATATCGGGGACAGGGCGATGAGCAGTTCTTC. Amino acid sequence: CASSLYRGQGDEQFF.

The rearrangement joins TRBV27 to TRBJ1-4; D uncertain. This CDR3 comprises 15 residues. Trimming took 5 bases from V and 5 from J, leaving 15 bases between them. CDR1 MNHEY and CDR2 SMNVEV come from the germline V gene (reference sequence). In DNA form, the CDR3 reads TGTGCCAGCAGTCCTTACCGGAGCCACAATGAAAAACTGTTTTTT. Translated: CASSPYRSHNEKLFF.

Here the CDR3 DNA reads TGTGCCACCAGCAGATATGTTACAGGAAATAGCAATCAGCCCCAGCATTTT. Its translation is CATSRYVTGNSNQPQHF. This chain links TRBV15 with TRBJ1-5, with D possibly matching TRBD1 (5 bases). The CDR3 spans 17 residues. CDR1 is LNHNV, CDR2 YYDKDF, per germline (reference sequence). Trimming took 2 bases from V and 0 from J, leaving 14 bases between them. The entire variable domain, with the rest obtained from reference TRBV15 and TRBJ1-5, is as follows: DAMVIQNPRYQVTQFGKPVTLSCSQTLNHNVMYWYQQKSSQAPKLLFHYYDKDFNNEADTPDNFQSRRPNTSFCFLDIRSPGLGDTAMYLCATSRYVTGNSNQPQHFGDGTRLSIL.

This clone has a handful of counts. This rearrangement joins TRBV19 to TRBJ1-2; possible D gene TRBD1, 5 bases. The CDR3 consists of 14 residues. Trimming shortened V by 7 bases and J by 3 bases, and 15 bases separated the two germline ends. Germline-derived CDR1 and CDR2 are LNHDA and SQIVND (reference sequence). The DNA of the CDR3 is TGTGCCAGTACTACGGGACGGGAGCACTATGGCTACACCTTC. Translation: CASTTGREHYGYTF.

As DNA, the CDR3 is TGTGCCAGCAGTTACTCCGTGCAGGGAATCTACGAGCAGTACTTC. This encodes CASSYSVQGIYEQYF. The chain couples TRBV6-5 to TRBJ2-7; D possibly corresponds to TRBD1 (5 bases). There are 15 residues in the CDR3. Per germline, CDR1 MNHEY and CDR2 SVGAGI. V was trimmed by 0 bases and J by 3 bases, leaving 12 bases between them.

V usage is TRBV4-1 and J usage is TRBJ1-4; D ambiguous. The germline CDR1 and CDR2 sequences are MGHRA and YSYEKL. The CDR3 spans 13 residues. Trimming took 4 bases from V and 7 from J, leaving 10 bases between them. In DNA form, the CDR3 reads TGCGCCAGCAGCCTCGCAGTCCCTGAAAAACTGTTTTTT. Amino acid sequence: CASSLAVPEKLFF.

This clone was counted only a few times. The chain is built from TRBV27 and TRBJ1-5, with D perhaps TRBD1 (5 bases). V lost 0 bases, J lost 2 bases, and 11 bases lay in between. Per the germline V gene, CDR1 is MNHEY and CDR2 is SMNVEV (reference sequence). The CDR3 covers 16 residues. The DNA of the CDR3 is TGTGCCAGCAGTTTATCGCCAGGGAATGGCAATCAGCCCCAGCATTTT. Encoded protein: CASSLSPGNGNQPQHF.

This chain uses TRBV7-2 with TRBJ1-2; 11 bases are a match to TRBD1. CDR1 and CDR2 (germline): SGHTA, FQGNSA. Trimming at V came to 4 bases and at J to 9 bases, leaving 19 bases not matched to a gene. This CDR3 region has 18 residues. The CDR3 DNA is TGTGCCAGCAGCTACCTTCCACCGGGACAGGGGGGTTCTATGAGCTACACCTTC. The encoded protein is CASSYLPPGQGGSMSYTF. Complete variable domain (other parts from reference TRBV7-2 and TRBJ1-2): GAGVSQSPSNKVTEKGKDVELRCDPISGHTALYWYRQSLGQGLEFLIYFQGNSAPDKSGLPSDRFSAERTGGSVSTLTIQRTQQEDSAVYLCASSYLPPGQGGSMSYTFGSGTRLTVV.

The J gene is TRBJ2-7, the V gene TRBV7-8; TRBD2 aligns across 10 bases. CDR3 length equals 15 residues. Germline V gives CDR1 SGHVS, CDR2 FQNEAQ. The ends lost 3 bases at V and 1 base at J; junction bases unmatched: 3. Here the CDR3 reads CASSLGLAYSYEQYF. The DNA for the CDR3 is TGTGCCAGCAGCTTGGGACTAGCGTATTCCTACGAGCAGTACTTC.

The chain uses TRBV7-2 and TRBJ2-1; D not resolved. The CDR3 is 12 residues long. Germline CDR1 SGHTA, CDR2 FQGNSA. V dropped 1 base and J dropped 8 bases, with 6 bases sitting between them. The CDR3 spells CASSLVTYEQFF. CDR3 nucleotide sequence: TGTGCCAGCAGCTTAGTAACTTATGAGCAGTTCTTC.

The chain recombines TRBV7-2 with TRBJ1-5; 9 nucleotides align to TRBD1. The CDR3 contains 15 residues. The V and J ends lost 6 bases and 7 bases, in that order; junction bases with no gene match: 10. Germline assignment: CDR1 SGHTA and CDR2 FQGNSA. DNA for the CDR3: TGTGCCAGCAGACCAACAGGGGGCTTCGGACAGCCCCAGCATTTT. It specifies CASRPTGGFGQPQHF.